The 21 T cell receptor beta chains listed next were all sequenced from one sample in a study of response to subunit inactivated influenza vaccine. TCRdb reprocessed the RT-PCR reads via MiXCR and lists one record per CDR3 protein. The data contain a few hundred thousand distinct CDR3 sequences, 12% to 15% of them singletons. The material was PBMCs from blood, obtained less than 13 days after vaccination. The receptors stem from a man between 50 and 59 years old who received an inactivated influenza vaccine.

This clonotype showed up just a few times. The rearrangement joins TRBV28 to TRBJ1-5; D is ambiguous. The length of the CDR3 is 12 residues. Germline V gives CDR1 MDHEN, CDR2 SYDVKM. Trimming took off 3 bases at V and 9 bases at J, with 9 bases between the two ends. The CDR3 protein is CASSFLGGPQHF. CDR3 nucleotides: TGTGCCAGCAGTTTCCTTGGCGGGCCCCAGCATTTT.

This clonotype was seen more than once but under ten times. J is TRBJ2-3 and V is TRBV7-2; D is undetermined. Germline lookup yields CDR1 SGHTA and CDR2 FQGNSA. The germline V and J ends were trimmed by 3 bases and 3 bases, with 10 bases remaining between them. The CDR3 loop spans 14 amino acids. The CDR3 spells CASSFEVKTDTQYF. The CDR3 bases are TGTGCCAGCAGCTTCGAAGTGAAAACAGATACGCAGTATTTT.

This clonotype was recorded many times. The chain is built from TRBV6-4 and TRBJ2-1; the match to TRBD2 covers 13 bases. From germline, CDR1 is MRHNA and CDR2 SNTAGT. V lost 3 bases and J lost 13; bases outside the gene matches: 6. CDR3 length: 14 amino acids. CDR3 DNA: TGTGCCAGCAGTGATAGTGGACTAGCGGGAGTACAGTTCTTC. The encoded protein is CASSDSGLAGVQFF.

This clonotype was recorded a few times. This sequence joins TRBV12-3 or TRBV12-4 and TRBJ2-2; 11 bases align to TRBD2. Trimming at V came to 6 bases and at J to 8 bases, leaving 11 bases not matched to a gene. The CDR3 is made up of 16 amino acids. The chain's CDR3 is CASSPLAGVLSGELFF. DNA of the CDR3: TGTGCCAGCAGCCCACTAGCGGGGGTGCTTTCTGGGGAGCTGTTTTTT.

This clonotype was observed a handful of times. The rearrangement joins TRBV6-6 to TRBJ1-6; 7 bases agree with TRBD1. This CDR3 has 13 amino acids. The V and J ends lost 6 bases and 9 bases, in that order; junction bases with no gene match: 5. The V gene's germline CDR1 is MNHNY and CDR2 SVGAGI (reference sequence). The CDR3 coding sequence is TGTGCCAGCAGACCCGGGACAGTTTCACCCCTCCACTTT. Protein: CASRPGTVSPLHF.

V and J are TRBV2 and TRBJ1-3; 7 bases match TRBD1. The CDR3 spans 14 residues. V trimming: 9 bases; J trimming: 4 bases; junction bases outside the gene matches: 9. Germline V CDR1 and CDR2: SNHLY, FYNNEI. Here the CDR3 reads CASKTDRAGNTIYF. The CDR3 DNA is TGTGCCAGTAAGACCGACAGGGCGGGAAACACCATATATTTT.

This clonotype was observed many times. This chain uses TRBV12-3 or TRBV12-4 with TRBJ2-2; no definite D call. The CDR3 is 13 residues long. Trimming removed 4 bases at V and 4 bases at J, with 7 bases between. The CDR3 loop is CASSWAPTGELFF. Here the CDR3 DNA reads TGTGCCAGCAGTTGGGCCCCCACCGGGGAGCTGTTTTTT.

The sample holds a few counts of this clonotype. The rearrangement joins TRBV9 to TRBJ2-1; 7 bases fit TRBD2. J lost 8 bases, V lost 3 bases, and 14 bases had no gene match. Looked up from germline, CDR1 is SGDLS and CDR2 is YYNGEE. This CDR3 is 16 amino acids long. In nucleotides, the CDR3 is TGTGCCAGCAGCGAAATCTTGCGCGGGAGTCAGCATGAGCAGTTCTTC. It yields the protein CASSEILRGSQHEQFF.

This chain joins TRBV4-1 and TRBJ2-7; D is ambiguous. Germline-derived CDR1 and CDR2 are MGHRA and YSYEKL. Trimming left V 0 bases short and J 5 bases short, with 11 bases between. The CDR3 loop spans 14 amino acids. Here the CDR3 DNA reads TGCGCCAGCAGCCAAGATTCTGGACGGGACGAGCAGTACTTC. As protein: CASSQDSGRDEQYF.

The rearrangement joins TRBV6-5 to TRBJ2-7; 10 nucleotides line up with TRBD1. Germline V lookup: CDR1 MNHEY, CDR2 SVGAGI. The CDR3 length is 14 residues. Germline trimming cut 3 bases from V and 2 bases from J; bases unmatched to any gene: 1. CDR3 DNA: TGTGCCAGCAGTTATGGGACAGGGGCCTACGAGCAGTACTTC. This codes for CASSYGTGAYEQYF.

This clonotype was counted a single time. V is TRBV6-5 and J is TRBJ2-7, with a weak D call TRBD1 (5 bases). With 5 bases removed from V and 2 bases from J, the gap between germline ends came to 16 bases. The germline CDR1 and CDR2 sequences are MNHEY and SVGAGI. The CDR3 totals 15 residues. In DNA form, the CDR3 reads TGTGCCAGCAGTATTACTCGGCCAGGGCCCTACGAGCAGTACTTC. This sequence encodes CASSITRPGPYEQYF.

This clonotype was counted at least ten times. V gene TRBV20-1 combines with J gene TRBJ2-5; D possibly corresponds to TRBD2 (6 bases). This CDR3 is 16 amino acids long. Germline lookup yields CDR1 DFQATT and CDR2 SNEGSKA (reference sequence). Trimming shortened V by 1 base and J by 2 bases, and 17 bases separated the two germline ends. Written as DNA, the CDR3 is TGCAGTGCTAGAGTCATGAAGGAGGGGTTACAAGAGACCCAGTACTTC. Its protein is CSARVMKEGLQETQYF.

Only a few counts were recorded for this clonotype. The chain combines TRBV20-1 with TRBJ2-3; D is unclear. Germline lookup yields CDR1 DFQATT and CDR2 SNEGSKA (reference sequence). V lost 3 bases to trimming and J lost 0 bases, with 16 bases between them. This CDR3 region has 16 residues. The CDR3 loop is CSARGLTAPSTDTQYF. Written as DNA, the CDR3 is TGCAGTGCTAGGGGCCTGACTGCGCCTAGCACAGATACGCAGTATTTT.

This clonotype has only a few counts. CDR3 sequence (DNA): TGTGCCAGCAGTACATCGGGCGGGGAGCTGTTTTTT. It is translated as CASSTSGGELFF. The chain joins TRBV3-1 to TRBJ2-2, with D hard to call. Trimming pared 6 bases from V and 7 bases from J, leaving 9 bases between. The CDR3 contains 12 residues. Germline V gives CDR1 LGHDT, CDR2 YNNKEL (reference sequence). Full variable domain (missing parts from reference TRBV3-1 and TRBJ2-2): DTAVSQTPKYLVTQMGNDKSIKCEQNLGHDTMYWYKQDSKKFLKIMFSYNNKELIINETVPNRFSPKSPDKAHLNLHINSLELGDSAVYFCASSTSGGELFFGEGSRLTVL.

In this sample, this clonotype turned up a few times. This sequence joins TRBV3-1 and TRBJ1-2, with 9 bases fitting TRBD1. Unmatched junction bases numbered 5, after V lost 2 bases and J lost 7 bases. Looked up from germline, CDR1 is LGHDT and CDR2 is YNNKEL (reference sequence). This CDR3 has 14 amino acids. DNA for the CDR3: TGTGCCAGCAGCCAAACGGGACAGGGTGTTGGCTACACCTTC. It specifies CASSQTGQGVGYTF.

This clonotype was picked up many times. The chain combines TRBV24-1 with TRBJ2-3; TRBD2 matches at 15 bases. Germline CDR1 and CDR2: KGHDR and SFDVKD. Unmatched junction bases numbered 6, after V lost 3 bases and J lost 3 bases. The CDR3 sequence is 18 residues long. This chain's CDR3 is CATSDRTSGRAGTDTQYF. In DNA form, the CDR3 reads TGTGCCACCAGTGATCGGACTAGCGGGAGGGCCGGGACAGATACGCAGTATTTT.

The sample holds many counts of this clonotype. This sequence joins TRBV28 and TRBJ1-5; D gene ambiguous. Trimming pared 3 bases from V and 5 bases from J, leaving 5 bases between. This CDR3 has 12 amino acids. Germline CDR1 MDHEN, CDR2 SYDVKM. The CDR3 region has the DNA TGTGCCAGCAGTTTTCCGGATCAGCCCCAGCATTTT. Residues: CASSFPDQPQHF.

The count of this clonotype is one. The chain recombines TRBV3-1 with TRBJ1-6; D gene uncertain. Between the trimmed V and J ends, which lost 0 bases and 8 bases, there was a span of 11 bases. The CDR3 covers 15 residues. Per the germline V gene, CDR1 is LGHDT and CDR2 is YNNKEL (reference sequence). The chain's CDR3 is CASSQESGPYSPLHF. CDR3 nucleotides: TGTGCCAGCAGCCAAGAGTCGGGTCCTTATTCACCCCTCCACTTT.

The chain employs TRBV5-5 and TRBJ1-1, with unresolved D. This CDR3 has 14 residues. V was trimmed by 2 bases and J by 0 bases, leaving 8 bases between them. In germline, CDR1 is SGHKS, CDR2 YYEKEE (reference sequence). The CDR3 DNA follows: TGTGCCAGCAGCTTAACAGCCTTGAACACTGAAGCTTTCTTT. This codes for CASSLTALNTEAFF.

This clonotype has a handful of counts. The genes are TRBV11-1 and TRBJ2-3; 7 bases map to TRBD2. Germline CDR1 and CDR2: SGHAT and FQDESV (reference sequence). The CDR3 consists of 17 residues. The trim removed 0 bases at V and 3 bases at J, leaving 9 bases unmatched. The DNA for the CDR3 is TGTGCCAGCAGCTTAGCGTCGACTAGCAGACAAACAGATACGCAGTATTTT. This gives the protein CASSLASTSRQTDTQYF. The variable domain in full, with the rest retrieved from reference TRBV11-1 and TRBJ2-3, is EAEVAQSPRYKITEKSQAVAFWCDPISGHATLYWYRQILGQGPELLVQFQDESVVDDSQLPKDRFSAERLKGVDSTLKIQPAELGDSAMYLCASSLASTSRQTDTQYFGPGTRLTVL.

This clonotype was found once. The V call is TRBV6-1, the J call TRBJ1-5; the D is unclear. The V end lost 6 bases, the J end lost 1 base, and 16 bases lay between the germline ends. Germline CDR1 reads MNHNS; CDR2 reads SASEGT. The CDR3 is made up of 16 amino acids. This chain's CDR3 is CASSPPSGVSNQPQHF. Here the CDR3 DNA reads TGTGCCAGCAGCCCACCCTCGGGCGTGAGCAATCAGCCCCAGCATTTT.